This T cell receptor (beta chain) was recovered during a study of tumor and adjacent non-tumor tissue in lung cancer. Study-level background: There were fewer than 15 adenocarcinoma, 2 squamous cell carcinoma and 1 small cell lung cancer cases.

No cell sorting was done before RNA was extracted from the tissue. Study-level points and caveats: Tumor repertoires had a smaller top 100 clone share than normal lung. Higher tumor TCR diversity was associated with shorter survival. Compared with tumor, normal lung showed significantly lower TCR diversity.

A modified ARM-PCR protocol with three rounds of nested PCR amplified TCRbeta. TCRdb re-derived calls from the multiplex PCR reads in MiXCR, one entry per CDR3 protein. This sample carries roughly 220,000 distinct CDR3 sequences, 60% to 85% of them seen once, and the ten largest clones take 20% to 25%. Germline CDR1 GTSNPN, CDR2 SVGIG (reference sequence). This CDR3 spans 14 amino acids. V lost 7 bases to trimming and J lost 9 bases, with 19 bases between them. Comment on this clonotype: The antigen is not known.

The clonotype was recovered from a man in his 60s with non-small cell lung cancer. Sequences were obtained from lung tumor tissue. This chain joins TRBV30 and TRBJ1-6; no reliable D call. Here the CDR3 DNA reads TGTGCCTTAAGTGTACTGGGAAATGGTTCACCCCTCCACTTT. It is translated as CALSVLGNGSPLHF.